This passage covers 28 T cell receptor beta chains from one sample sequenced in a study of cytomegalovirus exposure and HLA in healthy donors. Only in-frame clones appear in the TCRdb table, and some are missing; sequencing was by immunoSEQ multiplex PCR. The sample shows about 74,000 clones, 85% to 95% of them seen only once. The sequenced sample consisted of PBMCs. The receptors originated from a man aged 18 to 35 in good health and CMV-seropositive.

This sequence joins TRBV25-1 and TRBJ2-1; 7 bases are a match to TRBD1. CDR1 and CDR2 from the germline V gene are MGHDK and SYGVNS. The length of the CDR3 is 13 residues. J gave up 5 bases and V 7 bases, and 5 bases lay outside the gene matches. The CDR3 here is CASTDRVNNEQFF. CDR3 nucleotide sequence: TGTGCCAGCACAGACAGGGTAAACAATGAGCAGTTCTTC.

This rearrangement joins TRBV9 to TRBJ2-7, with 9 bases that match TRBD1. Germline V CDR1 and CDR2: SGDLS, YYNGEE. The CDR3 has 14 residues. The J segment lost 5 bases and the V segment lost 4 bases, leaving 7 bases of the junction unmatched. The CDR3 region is CASSRGTGWNEQYF. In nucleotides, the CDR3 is TGTGCCAGCAGCCGAGGGACAGGGTGGAACGAGCAGTACTTC.

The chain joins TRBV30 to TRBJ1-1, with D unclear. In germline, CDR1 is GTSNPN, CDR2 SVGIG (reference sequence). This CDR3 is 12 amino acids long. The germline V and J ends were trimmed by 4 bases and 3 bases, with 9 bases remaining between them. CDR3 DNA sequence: TGTGCCTGGAACGGGTTAGACACTGAAGCTTTCTTT. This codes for CAWNGLDTEAFF.

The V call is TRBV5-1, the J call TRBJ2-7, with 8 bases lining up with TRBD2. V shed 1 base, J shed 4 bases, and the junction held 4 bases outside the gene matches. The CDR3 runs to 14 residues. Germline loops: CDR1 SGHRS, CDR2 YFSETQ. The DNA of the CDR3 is TGCGCCAGCAGCTTGACAGCGGGAGAATACGAGCAGTACTTC. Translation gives CASSLTAGEYEQYF.

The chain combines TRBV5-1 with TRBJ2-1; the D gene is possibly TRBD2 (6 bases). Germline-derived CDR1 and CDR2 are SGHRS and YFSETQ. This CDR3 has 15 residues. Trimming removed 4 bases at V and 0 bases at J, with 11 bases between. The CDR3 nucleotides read TGCGCCAGCAGCCCGGGCGGGGCCTCCTACAATGAGCAGTTCTTC. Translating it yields CASSPGGASYNEQFF.

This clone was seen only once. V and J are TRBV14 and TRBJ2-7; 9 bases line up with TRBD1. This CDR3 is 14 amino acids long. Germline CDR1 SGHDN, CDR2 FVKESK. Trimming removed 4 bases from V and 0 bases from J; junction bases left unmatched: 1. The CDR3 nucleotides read TGTGCCAGCAGCCGGACAGGGGTCTCCTACGAGCAGTACTTC. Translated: CASSRTGVSYEQYF.

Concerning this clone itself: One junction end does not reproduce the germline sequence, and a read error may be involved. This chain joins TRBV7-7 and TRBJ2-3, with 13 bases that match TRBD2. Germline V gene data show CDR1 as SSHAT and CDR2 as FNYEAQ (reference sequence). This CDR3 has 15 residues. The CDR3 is CASSRTSGSSDTQYF. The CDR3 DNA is TGTGCTAGCAGCCGGACTAGCGGGAGTTCAGATACGCAGTATTTT.

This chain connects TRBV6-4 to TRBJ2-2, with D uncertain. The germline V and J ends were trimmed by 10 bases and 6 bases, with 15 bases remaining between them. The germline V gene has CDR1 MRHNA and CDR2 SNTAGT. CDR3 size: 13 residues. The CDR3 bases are TGTGCCACGAGGAGCCCCCGGTCCGGGGAGCTGTTTTTT. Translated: CATRSPRSGELFF.

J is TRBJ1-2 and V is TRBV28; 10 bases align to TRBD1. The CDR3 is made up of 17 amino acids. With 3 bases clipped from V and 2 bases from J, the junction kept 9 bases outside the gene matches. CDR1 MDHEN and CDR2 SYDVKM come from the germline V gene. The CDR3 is CASSLFGQGGENYGYTF. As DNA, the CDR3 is TGTGCCAGCAGTTTGTTCGGACAGGGGGGGGAAAACTATGGCTACACCTTC.

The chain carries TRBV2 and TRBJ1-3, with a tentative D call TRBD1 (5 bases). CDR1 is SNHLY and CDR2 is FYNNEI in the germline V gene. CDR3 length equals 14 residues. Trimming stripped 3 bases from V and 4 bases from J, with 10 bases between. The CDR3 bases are TGTGCCAGCAGTGACAGGGTCTACGGAAACACCATATATTTT. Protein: CASSDRVYGNTIYF.

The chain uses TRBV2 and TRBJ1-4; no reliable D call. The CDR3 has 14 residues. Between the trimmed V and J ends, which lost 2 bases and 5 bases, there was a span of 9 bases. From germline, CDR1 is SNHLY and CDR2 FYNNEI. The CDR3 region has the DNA TGTGCCAGCAGTGAAAGGAGAGTAAATGAAAAACTGTTTTTT. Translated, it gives CASSERRVNEKLFF.

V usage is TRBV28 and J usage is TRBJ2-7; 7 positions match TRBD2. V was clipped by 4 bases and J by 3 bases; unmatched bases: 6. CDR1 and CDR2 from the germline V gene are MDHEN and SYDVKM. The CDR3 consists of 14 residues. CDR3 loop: CASSSPSGIYEQYF. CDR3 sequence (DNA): TGTGCCAGCAGTTCCCCAAGCGGGATCTACGAGCAGTACTTC.

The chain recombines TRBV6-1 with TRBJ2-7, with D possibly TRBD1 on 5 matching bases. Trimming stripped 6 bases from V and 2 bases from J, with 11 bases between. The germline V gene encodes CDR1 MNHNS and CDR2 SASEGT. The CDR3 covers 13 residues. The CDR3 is CASSLQAAYEQYF. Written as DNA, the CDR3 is TGTGCCAGCAGCCTACAGGCCGCCTACGAGCAGTACTTC.

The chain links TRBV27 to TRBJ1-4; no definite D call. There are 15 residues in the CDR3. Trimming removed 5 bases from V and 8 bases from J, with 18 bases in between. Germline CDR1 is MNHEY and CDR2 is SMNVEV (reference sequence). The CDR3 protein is CASSREPRRVEKLFF. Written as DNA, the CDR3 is TGTGCCAGCAGTCGAGAGCCCAGACGGGTCGAAAAACTGTTTTTT.

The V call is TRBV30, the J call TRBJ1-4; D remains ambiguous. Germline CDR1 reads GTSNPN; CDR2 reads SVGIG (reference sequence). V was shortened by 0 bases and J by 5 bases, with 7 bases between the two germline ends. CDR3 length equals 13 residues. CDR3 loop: CAWSVGGNEKLFF. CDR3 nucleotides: TGTGCCTGGAGTGTTGGCGGGAATGAAAAACTGTTTTTT.

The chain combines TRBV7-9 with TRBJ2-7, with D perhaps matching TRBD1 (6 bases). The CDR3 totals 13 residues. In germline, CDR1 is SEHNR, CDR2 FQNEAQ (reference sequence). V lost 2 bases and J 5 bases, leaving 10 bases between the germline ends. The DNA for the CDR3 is TGTGCCAGCAGCTTAAATACAGGGAACGAGCAGTACTTC. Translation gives CASSLNTGNEQYF.

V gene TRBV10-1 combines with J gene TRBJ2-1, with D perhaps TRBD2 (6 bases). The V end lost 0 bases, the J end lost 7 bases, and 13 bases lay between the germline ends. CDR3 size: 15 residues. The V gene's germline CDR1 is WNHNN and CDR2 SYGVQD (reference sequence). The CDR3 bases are TGCGCCAGCAGTGAGTCCGGGGGAGGAGGGAATGAGCAGTTCTTC. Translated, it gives CASSESGGGGNEQFF.

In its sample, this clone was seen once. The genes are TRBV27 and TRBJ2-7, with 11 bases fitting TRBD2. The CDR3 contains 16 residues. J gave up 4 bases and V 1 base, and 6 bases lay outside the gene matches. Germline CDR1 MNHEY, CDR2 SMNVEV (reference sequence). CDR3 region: CASSLYSGRVGYEQYF. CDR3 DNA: TGTGCCAGCAGTTTATATAGCGGGAGGGTTGGGTACGAGCAGTACTTC.

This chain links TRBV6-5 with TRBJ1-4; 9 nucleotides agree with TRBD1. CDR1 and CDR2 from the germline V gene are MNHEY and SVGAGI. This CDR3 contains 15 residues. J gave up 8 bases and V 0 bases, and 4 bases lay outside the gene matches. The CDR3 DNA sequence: TGTGCCAGCAGTTACTCGAGGGACAGGGTGGAAAAACTGTTTTTT. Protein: CASSYSRDRVEKLFF.

CDR3 sequence: CASSPGSGRSEQYF. DNA for the CDR3: TGTGCCAGCTCACCGGGCAGCGGGAGGTCGGAGCAGTACTTC. The chain employs TRBV18 and TRBJ2-7, with 9 positions matching TRBD2. Germline CDR1 is KGHSH and CDR2 is LQKENI. The trim removed 3 bases at V and 7 bases at J, leaving 7 bases unmatched. This CDR3 contains 14 residues.

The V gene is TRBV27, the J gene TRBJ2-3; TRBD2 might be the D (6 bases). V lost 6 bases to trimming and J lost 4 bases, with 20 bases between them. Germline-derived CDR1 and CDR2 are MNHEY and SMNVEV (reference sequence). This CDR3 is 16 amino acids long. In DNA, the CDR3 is TGTGCCAGCAGCCCCCCCCGGGGGAGATACCCAGATACGCAGTATTTT. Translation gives CASSPPRGRYPDTQYF.

The CDR3 nucleotides read TGTGCCAGCAGTTCCTCGACGACAGGGTGGCGTGAGCAGTACTTC. Amino acid sequence: CASSSSTTGWREQYF. The chain joins TRBV28 to TRBJ2-7; TRBD1 agrees at 7 bases. This CDR3 has 15 amino acids. From germline, CDR1 is MDHEN and CDR2 SYDVKM. V lost 4 bases, J lost 7 bases, and 13 bases stayed unmatched.

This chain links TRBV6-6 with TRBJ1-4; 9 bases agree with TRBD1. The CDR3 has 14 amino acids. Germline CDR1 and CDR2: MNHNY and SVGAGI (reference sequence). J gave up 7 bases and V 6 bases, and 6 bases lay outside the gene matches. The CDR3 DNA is TGTGCCAGCAGGGGGGGACAGGGTGGTGAAAAACTGTTTTTT. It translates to CASRGGQGGEKLFF.

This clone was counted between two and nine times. CDR3 nucleotides: TGTGCCATCAGCCAGACTAGGGAGTTGATCGACGAGCAGTACTTC. Residues: CAISQTRELIDEQYF. The chain joins TRBV10-3 to TRBJ2-7; possible D gene TRBD2, 6 bases. Trimming removed 6 bases at V and 5 bases at J, with 20 bases between. Per the germline V gene, CDR1 is ENHRY and CDR2 is SYGVKD. The CDR3 totals 15 residues.

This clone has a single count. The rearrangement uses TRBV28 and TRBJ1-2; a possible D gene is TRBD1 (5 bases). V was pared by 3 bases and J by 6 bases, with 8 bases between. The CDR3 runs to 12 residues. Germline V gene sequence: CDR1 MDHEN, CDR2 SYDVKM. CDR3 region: CASSFGGDGYTF. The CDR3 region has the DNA TGTGCCAGCAGTTTCGGGGGTGATGGCTACACCTTC.

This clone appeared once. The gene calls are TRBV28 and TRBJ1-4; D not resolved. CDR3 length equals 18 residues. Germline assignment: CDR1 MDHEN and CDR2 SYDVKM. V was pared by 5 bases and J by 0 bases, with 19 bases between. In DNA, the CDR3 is TGTGCCAGCAGTCCTTTAGATGGAGCGGGTGCAACTAATGAAAAACTGTTTTTT. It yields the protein CASSPLDGAGATNEKLFF.

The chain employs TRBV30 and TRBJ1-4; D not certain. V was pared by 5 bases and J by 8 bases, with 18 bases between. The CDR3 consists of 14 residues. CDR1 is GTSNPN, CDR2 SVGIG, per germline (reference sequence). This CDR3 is CAWSGSSVMEKLFF. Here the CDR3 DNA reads TGTGCCTGGTCCGGGAGTTCGGTGATGGAAAAACTGTTTTTT.

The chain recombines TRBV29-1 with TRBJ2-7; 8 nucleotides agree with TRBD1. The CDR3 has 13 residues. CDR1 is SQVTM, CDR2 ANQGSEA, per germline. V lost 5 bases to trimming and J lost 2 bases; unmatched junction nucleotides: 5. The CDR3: CSVSGTGAYEQYF. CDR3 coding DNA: TGCAGCGTTTCCGGGACAGGAGCCTACGAGCAGTACTTC.